A selection of T cell receptor beta chains follows, all from one sample in a study of control samples from healthy donors and cancer patients. Only in-frame clones appear in the TCRdb table, and some are missing; sequencing was by immunoSEQ multiplex PCR. Of tens of thousands of clones listed, approximately 90% are singletons. Input material: PBMCs. These receptors were collected from a woman aged 40 to 49 with head and neck cancer. The CDR3 runs from the conserved cysteine through the conserved F or W. D genes are given only for firm matches. The size of a clone is reported for some rows only, either as once, few or many, or as a class for expanded clones.

TRBV30	NA	NA	TRBJ1-1	TGTGCCTGGAGTGTAGGTACGGCTTTCTTT	CAWSVGTAFF
TRBV5-5	NA	TRBD2	TRBJ2-4	TGTGCCAGCAGCTTCCCCGGGACTAGCGGTAAAAACATTCAGTACTTC	CASSFPGTSGKNIQYF
TRBV6-5	NA	NA	TRBJ1-2	TGTGCCAGCAGGACACGGGGGAACTACTATGGCTACACCTTC	CASRTRGNYYGYTF
TRBV7-8	NA	NA	TRBJ1-4	TGTGCCAGCAGCTTTTATGCAGGTGCAACTAATGAAAAACTGTTTTTT	CASSFYAGATNEKLFF
TRBV28	NA	NA	TRBJ2-3	TGTGCCAGCAGTCTGGGGGTTCCCGATACGCAGTATTTT	CASSLGVPDTQYF
TRBV19	NA	TRBD2	TRBJ2-3	TGTGCCAGTACCTCCAATACCGGGGGGGTGGGAGATACGCAGTATTTT	CASTSNTGGVGDTQYF
TRBV4-1	NA	NA	TRBJ2-7	TGCGCCAGCAGCCTCTTGATAGGCGCAGGGGAGACCTACGAGCAGTACTTC	CASSLLIGAGETYEQYF
TRBV5-5	NA	TRBD1	TRBJ2-3	TGTGCCAGCAGACACAGACAGGGGTCCACAGATACGCAGTATTTT	CASRHRQGSTDTQYF
TRBV29-1	once	TRBD1	TRBJ2-3	TGCAGCGTCCAGGACAGGGTCCCAGATACGCAGTATTTT	CSVQDRVPDTQYF
TRBV13	once	NA	TRBJ1-4	TGTGCCAGCAGCTCCGGGACGGTGAATGAAAAACTGTTTTTT	CASSSGTVNEKLFF
TRBV19	once	TRBD2	TRBJ2-5	TGTGCCAGTAGTACCCCACTAGCGGGGGGGGAGAAGACCCAGTACTTC	CASSTPLAGGEKTQYF
TRBV27	NA	TRBD1	TRBJ1-2	TGTGCCAGCGCGCAGGCAGGGGGCAAAGCTAACTATGGCTACACCTTC	CASAQAGGKANYGYTF
TRBV5-1	NA	NA	TRBJ2-1	TGCGCCAGCAGCTTGTTGACTAATTACAATGAGCAGTTCTTC	CASSLLTNYNEQFF
TRBV28	NA	NA	TRBJ2-7	TGTGCCAGCAGTTTCAGAGGGCCACCCTACGAGCAGTACTTC	CASSFRGPPYEQYF
TRBV2	NA	TRBD1	TRBJ1-2	TGTGCCAGCAGTGTCCCAGGGGGCCTGGGGAACTATGGCTACACCTTC	CASSVPGGLGNYGYTF
TRBV2	NA	NA	TRBJ1-6	TGTGCCAGCAGTCCGTTGGAGAACAATTCACCCCTCCACTTT	CASSPLENNSPLHF
TRBV5-4	NA	TRBD2	TRBJ2-7	TGTGCCAGCACCAACGGGGGGGACATCTACGAGCAGTACTTC	CASTNGGDIYEQYF
TRBV6-5	NA	TRBD1	TRBJ2-7	TGTGCCAGCAGCCTCAAACAGGGGAAACCCTACGAGCAGTACTTC	CASSLKQGKPYEQYF
TRBV5-6	NA	TRBD1	TRBJ2-7	TGTGCCAGCCGAGCTACAAGACAGGGGTCCTACGAGCAGTACTTC	CASRATRQGSYEQYF
TRBV30	NA	NA	TRBJ2-1	TGTGCCTGGAGTGTACCCCCAGGACCCTACAATGAGCAGTTCTTC	CAWSVPPGPYNEQFF
TRBV12-3/TRBV12-4	NA	NA	TRBJ2-1	TGTGCCAGCAGCAAACTAAGAGGGGATGAGCAGTTCTTC	CASSKLRGDEQFF
TRBV19	NA	NA	TRBJ2-1	TGTGCCAGTACTCTGGACAGTAATATCTACAATGAGCAGTTCTTC	CASTLDSNIYNEQFF
TRBV3-1/TRBV3-2	few	TRBD1	TRBJ2-1	TGTGCCAGCAGCCAAGTGAGGGGGCCCACCAATGAGCAGTTCTTC	CASSQVRGPTNEQFF
TRBV6-2/TRBV6-3	NA	NA	TRBJ1-5	TGTGCCAGCAGTTACGGGGGGGCAGAATTTCAGCCCCAGCATTTT	CASSYGGAEFQPQHF
TRBV19	NA	TRBD2	TRBJ2-3	TGTGCCAGTAGTATTGCTGGCGGGAGCCCCCCAGATACGCAGTATTTT	CASSIAGGSPPDTQYF
TRBV3-1/TRBV3-2	NA	NA	TRBJ2-5	TGTGCCAGCAGCCATACTAGTTTCCAGTACTTC	CASSHTSFQYF
TRBV7-6	NA	NA	TRBJ1-1	TGTGCCAGCAGCTTAATCGTAGGTCCGAACACTGAAGCTTTCTTT	CASSLIVGPNTEAFF
TRBV5-1	NA	TRBD2	TRBJ2-3	TGCGCCAGCAGCTGGGGGACTAGCGGGAGGGCCGGCACAGATACGCAGTATTTT	CASSWGTSGRAGTDTQYF
TRBV5-6	NA	TRBD1	TRBJ2-7	TGTGCCAGCAGCTTAGGACAGGACGAGCAGTACTTC	CASSLGQDEQYF
TRBV20-1	NA	TRBD2	TRBJ2-7	TGCAGTGCAGCCTCCGGGGGGGCACTTGACTTC	CSAASGGALDF
TRBV27	NA	NA	TRBJ1-1	TGTGCCAGCAGTTTTAGACAGGACCCAACTGTTTACACTGAAGCTTTCTTT	CASSFRQDPTVYTEAFF
TRBV29-1	NA	NA	TRBJ1-1	TGCAGCGTTGATAACCGGGCCCTAACTGAAGCTTTCTTT	CSVDNRALTEAFF
TRBV30	NA	TRBD2	TRBJ2-5	TGTGCCTGGAGTGTACTCCGGACTAGCGGGGGAAGAGAGACCCAGTACTTC	CAWSVLRTSGGRETQYF
TRBV5-4	NA	TRBD2	TRBJ2-5	TGTGCCAGCAGCTTGTCTCGGGGGGGGGAAGAGACCCAGTACTTC	CASSLSRGGEETQYF
TRBV7-9	NA	NA	TRBJ2-5	TGTGCCAGCAGCTTTACGGGCCCGGGGGCGCGAGAGACCCAGTACTTC	CASSFTGPGARETQYF
TRBV11-1	NA	TRBD2	TRBJ2-3	TGTGCCAGCAGCTTATCTAGCGGGGGGCCCGGAGCGCAGTATTTT	CASSLSSGGPGAQYF
TRBV19	NA	TRBD1	TRBJ1-3	TGTGCCAGTAATGGTCCGGGACAGGGTTTTGGAAACACCATATATTTT	CASNGPGQGFGNTIYF
TRBV5-4	NA	NA	TRBJ2-7	TGTGCCAGCAGCTTGGAAGGATCCTACGAGCAGTACTTC	CASSLEGSYEQYF
TRBV5-1	NA	TRBD2	TRBJ2-1	TGCGCCAGCAGCGAAATAGCGGGGTCCTACAATGAGCAGTTCTTC	CASSEIAGSYNEQFF
TRBV5-4	NA	NA	TRBJ2-7	TGTGCCAGCAGCGCACGCTCCACGACGGGATCCTACGAGCAGTACTTC	CASSARSTTGSYEQYF
TRBV3-1/TRBV3-2	NA	TRBD2	TRBJ2-1	TGTGCCAGCAGCCAAGATTCTAGCGGGGGATGGGGGGAGCAGTTCTTC	CASSQDSSGGWGEQFF
TRBV6-5	NA	NA	TRBJ1-1	TGTGCCAGCAGTCTCCGGACAGCCTTGAACACTGAAGCTTTCTTT	CASSLRTALNTEAFF
TRBV11-2	NA	NA	TRBJ2-5	TGTGCCAGCAGCTTAGACTCCCAGGAGACCCAGTACTTC	CASSLDSQETQYF
TRBV30	NA	NA	TRBJ2-7	TGTGCCTGGAGTTGGGGATTGGGGCAGAGCTCCTACTACGAGCAGTACTTC	CAWSWGLGQSSYYEQYF
TRBV19	NA	TRBD1	TRBJ1-4	TGTGCCAGTAGTCCTCGGGACAGAACTAATGAAAAACTGTTTTTT	CASSPRDRTNEKLFF
TRBV11-1	NA	NA	TRBJ2-3	TGTGCCAGCAGCTTAGCGTGGTCTACTACTACAAGCACAGATACGCAGTATTTT	CASSLAWSTTTSTDTQYF
TRBV12-3/TRBV12-4	NA	NA	TRBJ2-3	TGTGCCAGCAGTTTGTGGGGGGGCTTTACGCAGTATTTT	CASSLWGGFTQYF
TRBV7-2	NA	TRBD2	TRBJ2-1	TGTGCCAGCAGCTTGGGACTAGCGCCTCGCAATGAGCAGTTCTTC	CASSLGLAPRNEQFF
TRBV5-1	NA	TRBD1	TRBJ1-6	TGCGCCAGCAGCTTTCTTACAGGGGATAATTCACCCCTCCACTTT	CASSFLTGDNSPLHF
TRBV4-1	NA	TRBD1	TRBJ2-6	TGCGCCAGCAGCCAAGGGGGACAGGGGCGCTCTGGGGCCAACGTCCTGACTTTC	CASSQGGQGRSGANVLTF
TRBV28	NA	TRBD1	TRBJ2-7	TGTGCCACGTCTCTAGACAGGGGCGAGCAGTACTTC	CATSLDRGEQYF
TRBV5-1	NA	TRBD1	TRBJ2-6	TGCGCCAGCAGCCCGGGACAGGAGGCCGGGGCCAACGTCCTGACTTTC	CASSPGQEAGANVLTF
TRBV12-3/TRBV12-4	NA	NA	TRBJ2-2	TGTGCCAGCAGCCTCACAAGAACCGGGGAGCTGTTTTTT	CASSLTRTGELFF
TRBV14	NA	NA	TRBJ1-1	TGTGCCAGCAGCCAGCTTACAGTGGCGAACACTGAAGCTTTCTTT	CASSQLTVANTEAFF
TRBV2	NA	NA	TRBJ1-1	TGTGCCAGCCCCGGCACCACTGAAGCTTTCTTT	CASPGTTEAFF